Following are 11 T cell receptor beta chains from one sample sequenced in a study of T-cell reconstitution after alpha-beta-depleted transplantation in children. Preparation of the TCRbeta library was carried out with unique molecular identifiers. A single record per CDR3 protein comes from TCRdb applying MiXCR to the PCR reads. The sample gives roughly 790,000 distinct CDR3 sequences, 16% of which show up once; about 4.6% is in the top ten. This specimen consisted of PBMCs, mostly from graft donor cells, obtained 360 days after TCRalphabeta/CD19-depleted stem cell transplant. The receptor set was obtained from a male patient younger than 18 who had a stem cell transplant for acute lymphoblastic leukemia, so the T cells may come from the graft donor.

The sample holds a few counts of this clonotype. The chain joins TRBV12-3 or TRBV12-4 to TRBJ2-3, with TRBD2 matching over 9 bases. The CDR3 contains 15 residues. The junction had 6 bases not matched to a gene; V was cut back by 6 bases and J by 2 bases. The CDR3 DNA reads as TGTGCCAGCAGGAGGTTAGCGGGGGACACAGATACGCAGTATTTT. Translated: CASRRLAGDTDTQYF.

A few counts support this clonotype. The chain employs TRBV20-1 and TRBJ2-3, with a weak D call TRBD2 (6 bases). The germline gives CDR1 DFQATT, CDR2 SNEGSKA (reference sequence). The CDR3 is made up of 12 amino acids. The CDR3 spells CATRDHTDTQYF. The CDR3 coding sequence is TGCGCGACTAGAGACCACACAGATACGCAGTATTTT.

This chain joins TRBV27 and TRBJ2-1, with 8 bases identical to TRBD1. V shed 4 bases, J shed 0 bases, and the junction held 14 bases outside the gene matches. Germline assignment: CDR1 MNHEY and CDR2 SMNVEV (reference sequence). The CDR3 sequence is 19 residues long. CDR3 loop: CASSSKTWTGPSSYNEQFF. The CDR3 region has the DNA TGTGCCAGCAGTTCAAAGACGTGGACAGGGCCGAGCTCCTACAATGAGCAGTTCTTC.

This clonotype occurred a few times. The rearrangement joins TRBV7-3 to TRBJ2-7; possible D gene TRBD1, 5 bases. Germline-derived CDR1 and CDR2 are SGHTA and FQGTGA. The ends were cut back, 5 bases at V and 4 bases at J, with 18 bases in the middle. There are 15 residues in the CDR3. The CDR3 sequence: CASSDQPGPTYEQYF. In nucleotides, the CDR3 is TGTGCCAGCAGCGATCAGCCAGGGCCAACTTACGAGCAGTACTTC.

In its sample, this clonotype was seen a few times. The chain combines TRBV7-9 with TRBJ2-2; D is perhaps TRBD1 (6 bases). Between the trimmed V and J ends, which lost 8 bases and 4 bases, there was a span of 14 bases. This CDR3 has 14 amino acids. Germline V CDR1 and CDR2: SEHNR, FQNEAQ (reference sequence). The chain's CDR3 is CASPGESSTGELFF. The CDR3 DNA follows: TGTGCCAGCCCAGGGGAGTCTTCCACCGGGGAGCTGTTTTTT.

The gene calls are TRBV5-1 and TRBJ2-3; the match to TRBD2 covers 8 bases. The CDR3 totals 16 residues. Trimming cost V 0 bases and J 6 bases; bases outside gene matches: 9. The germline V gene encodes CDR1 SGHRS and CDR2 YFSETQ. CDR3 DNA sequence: TGCGCCAGCAGCTTGGATCTAGCGGGTTTAAGGGATACGCAGTATTTT. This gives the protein CASSLDLAGLRDTQYF.

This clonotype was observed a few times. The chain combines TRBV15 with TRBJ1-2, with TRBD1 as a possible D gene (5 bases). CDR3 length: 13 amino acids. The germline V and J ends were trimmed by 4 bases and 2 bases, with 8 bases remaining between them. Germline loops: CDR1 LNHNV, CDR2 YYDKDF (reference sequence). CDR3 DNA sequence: TGTGCCACCAGCACAAGACAGAACTATGGCTACACCTTC. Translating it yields CATSTRQNYGYTF.

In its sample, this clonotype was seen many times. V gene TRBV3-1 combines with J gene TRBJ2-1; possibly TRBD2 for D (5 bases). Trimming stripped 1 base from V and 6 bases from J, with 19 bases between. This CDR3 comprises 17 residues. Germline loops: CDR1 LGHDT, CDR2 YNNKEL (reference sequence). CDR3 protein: CASSQVPALAPLNEQFF. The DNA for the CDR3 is TGTGCCAGCAGCCAAGTCCCAGCGCTAGCCCCACTCAATGAGCAGTTCTTC.

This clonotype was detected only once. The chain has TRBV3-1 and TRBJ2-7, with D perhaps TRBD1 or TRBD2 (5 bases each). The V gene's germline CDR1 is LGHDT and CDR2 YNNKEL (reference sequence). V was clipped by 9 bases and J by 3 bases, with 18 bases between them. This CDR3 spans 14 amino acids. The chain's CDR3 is CASPRDAVFYEQYF. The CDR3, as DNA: TGTGCCAGTCCTAGGGACGCCGTCTTCTACGAGCAGTACTTC.

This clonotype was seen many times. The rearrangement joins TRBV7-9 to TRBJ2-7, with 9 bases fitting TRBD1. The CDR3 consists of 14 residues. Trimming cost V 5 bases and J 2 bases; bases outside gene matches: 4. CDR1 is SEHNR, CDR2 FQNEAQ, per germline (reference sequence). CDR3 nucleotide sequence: TGTGCCAGCAGCGAAAGACAGGGGGCCTACGAGCAGTACTTC. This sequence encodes CASSERQGAYEQYF.

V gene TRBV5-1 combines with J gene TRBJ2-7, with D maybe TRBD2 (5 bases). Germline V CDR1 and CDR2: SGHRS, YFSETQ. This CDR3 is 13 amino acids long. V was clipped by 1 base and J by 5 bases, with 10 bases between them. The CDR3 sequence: CASSLSSVHEQYF. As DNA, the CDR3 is TGCGCCAGCAGCTTGAGTAGCGTCCACGAGCAGTACTTC.